Listed below are T cell receptor beta chains from one sample, sequenced in a study of blood T cell repertoires in COVID-19. The protocol was immunoSEQ multiplex PCR, while the TCRdb copy is restricted to in-frame clones and leaves out a portion. The table shows 65,000 to 75,000 clones, with about nine tenths occurring only once. Sequencing was performed on peripheral blood. These receptors were obtained from a man aged 50 or older with acute or convalescent COVID-19. Both conserved end residues are part of each CDR3. Each record gives: D gene, CDR3 length, J gene, clone size, V gene, CDR3 DNA, CDR3 protein. D genes are given only for firm matches. Clone size appears in some rows only: once, few, many, or a class for an expanded clone.

>TRBD2|16|TRBJ2-7|NA|TRBV3-1/TRBV3-2
TGTGCCAGCGCCCAACTAGCGGGAGCCCGAGGGGGAGGGCAGTACTTC
CASAQLAGARGGGQYF
>NA|14|TRBJ2-1|few|TRBV19
TGTGCCAGTAGTTACCAGGGGAGCTACAATGAGCAGTTCTTC
CASSYQGSYNEQFF
>TRBD1|15|TRBJ2-1|NA|TRBV5-8
TGTGCCAGCAGCCCGAACAGGGGTCCCTACAATGAGCAGTTCTTC
CASSPNRGPYNEQFF
>NA|17|TRBJ2-3|NA|TRBV4-2
TGTGCCAGCAGCCAAGTGTTGGAGGAGCTTGACACAGATACGCAGTATTTT
CASSQVLEELDTDTQYF
>NA|15|TRBJ2-4|NA|TRBV6-5
TGTGCCAGCACCTCATCAGGGGCCCTAGGTGGCATTCAGTACTTC
CASTSSGALGGIQYF
>TRBD1|15|TRBJ2-5|NA|TRBV15
TGTGCCACCAGCGGGCTAACACAGGGGAAAGAGACCCAGTACTTC
CATSGLTQGKETQYF
>TRBD1|17|TRBJ2-5|NA|TRBV24-1
TGTGCCACCAGTGACTCTCGGACAGGGCTTGTACAAGAGACCCAGTACTTC
CATSDSRTGLVQETQYF
>TRBD2|15|TRBJ2-3|few|TRBV20-1
TGCAGTGCTAGTTCTGCTAGCGGGGCCACAGATACGCAGTATTTT
CSASSASGATDTQYF
>NA|15|TRBJ2-7|once|TRBV7-9
TGTGCCAGCAGCTTAATCATCTCAGGGTCCTACGAGCAGTACTTC
CASSLIISGSYEQYF
>TRBD2|15|TRBJ2-1|NA|TRBV10-3
TGTGCCATCAGACGCAGCGGGGGGGCCGGTCATGAGCAGTTCTTC
CAIRRSGGAGHEQFF
>NA|13|TRBJ1-5|NA|TRBV9
TGTGCCAGCAGCGTAGGGCCGTTCCCGCCCCAGCATTTT
CASSVGPFPPQHF
>TRBD1|15|TRBJ2-2|NA|TRBV6-5
TGTGCCAGCAGTTACTCAGGGGGCCTTCCCGGGGAGCTGTTTTTT
CASSYSGGLPGELFF
>TRBD2|19|TRBJ2-2|NA|TRBV15
TGTGCCACCAGCAGAGACCCGGGACTAGCGGGGGGGCCGGCCGGGGAGCTGTTTTTT
CATSRDPGLAGGPAGELFF
>NA|11|TRBJ2-2|once|TRBV2
TGTGCTTCGACAGGCGCCGGGGAGCTGTTTTTT
CASTGAGELFF
>NA|12|TRBJ1-2|NA|TRBV25-1
TGTGCCAGCAGTGATCATAACTATGGCTACACCTTC
CASSDHNYGYTF
>TRBD1|15|TRBJ1-1|NA|TRBV11-2
TGTGCCAGCAGCTTGGGGACAGGGGGCCGAAGTGAAGCTTTCTTT
CASSLGTGGRSEAFF